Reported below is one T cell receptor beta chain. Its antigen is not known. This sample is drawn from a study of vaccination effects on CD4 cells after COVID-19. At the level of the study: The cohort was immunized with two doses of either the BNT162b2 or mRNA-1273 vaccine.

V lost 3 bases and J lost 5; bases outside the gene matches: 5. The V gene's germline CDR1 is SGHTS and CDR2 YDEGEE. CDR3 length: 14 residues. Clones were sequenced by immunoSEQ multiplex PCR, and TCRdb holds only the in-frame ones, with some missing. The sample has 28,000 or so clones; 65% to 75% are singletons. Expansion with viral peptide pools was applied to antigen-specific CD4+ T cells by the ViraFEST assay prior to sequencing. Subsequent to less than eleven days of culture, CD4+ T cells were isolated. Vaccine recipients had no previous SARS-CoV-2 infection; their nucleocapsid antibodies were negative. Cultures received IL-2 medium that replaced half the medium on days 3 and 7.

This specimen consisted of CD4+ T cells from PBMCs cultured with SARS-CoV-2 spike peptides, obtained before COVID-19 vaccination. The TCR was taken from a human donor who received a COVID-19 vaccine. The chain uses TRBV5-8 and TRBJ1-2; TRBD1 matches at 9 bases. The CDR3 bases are TGTGCCAGCAGCTCCGGGACAGGGCGTTATGGCTACACCTTC. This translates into CASSSGTGRYGYTF. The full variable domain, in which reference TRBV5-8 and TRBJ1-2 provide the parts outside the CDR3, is EAGVTQSPTHLIKTRGQQATLRCSPISGHTSVYWYQQALGLGLQFLLWYDEGEERNRGNFPPRFSGRQFPNYSSELNVNALELEDSALYLCASSSGTGRYGYTFGSGTRLTVV.